This T cell receptor (beta chain) was sequenced during a study of neurological immune-mediated disorders. 5'RACE employing 10-nucleotide random UMIs yielded the cDNA. One entry per CDR3 protein results from TCRdb running MiXCR on the 5' RACE reads. The sample yields 45,000 to 50,000 distinct CDR3 sequences, roughly 26% seen once. This clonotype was detected ten times or more. Germline V lookup: CDR1 MNHEY, CDR2 SMNVEV (reference sequence). The CDR3 consists of 13 residues. V lost 4 bases and J lost 4, with 11 bases in between. Sequencing was done on a sample of PBMCs. The V gene is TRBV27, the J gene TRBJ2-7; D gene uncertain. This clonotype was sampled from a woman in her sixties or seventies in good health. CDR3 DNA: TGTGCCAGCAGTTCCTACGGTTGGTACGAGCAGTACTTC. It is translated as CASSSYGWYEQYF.